Reported below is one TCR beta chain. Its antigen is unidentified. The data are from a study of T cells in Graves' hyperthyroidism and ophthalmopathy. The CDR3 loop spans 12 amino acids. Germline lookup yields CDR1 MNHNY and CDR2 SVGAGI (reference sequence). The V gene lost 4 bases and the J gene lost 6 bases, with 9 bases spanning the gap. TCR beta CDR3 regions were amplified from RNA. HTBI primers were used for first-round RT-PCR of the TCR CDR3. TCRdb analysed the multiplex PCR reads with MiXCR anew, one entry per CDR3 protein. The sample lists 450,000 to 700,000 distinct CDR3 sequences, around 45% seen once, with 15% to 20% in the top ten. Notes on the study in general: In simple terms, a model built on 13 V-J features told ophthalmopathy apart from stable hyperthyroidism.

Exclusion followed for patients with uncontrolled infection, other autoimmune disease, pregnancy or lactation. Clinical symptoms, serum thyroxine and TRAb, thyroid ultrasound and orbital computed tomography together formed the diagnostic basis. The TCR was taken from an adult woman with Graves' disease, either hyperthyroidism or ophthalmopathy (not recorded which). The specimen sequenced was peripheral blood or thyroid tissue (not recorded which). The gene calls are TRBV6-6 and TRBJ1-2; D is uncertain. The CDR3 protein is CASSWEQHGYTF. The CDR3 DNA sequence: TGTGCCAGCAGTTGGGAACAACATGGCTACACCTTC.